This T cell receptor (beta chain) appears in the sequencing data of a study of blood T cell repertoires in COVID-19. Study context: Italy, Spain and the United States were the sources of the convalescent and acute COVID-19 samples. PBMCs, B-cell-depleted T cells, or T cells provided the cDNA or gDNA that made up the material.

Germline lookup yields CDR1 SEHNR and CDR2 FQNEAQ (reference sequence). The J segment lost 0 bases and the V segment lost 5 bases, leaving 2 bases of the junction unmatched. The CDR3 spans 16 residues. Source study methods: Reference gene primer amplification in the assay estimated nucleated cell counts. Sequencing used immunoSEQ multiplex PCR; TCRdb keeps in-frame clones, though not all of them. Clonal size and the V and J genes are those of that table, whereas D and trimming came from the DNA. Counted here are 250,000 to 300,000 clones, about 90% occurring once; the ten biggest clones make up roughly 2.9%.

V usage is TRBV7-9 and J usage is TRBJ2-1; 12 positions match TRBD2. This clonotype was obtained from a woman in her fifties or sixties who had been exposed to COVID-19. The sample comprised PBMCs or T cells enriched from blood (not recorded which). The CDR3 sequence is CASSVLAGGSYNEQFF. The CDR3, as DNA: TGTGCCAGCAGCGTACTAGCGGGGGGCTCCTACAATGAGCAGTTCTTC. Supplemented by reference TRBV7-9 and TRBJ2-1, the full variable domain reads DTGVSQNPRHKITKRGQNVTFRCDPISEHNRLYWYRQTLGQGPEFLTYFQNEAQLEKSRLLSDRFSAERPKGSFSTLEIQRTEQGDSAMYLCASSVLAGGSYNEQFFGPGTRLTVL.